The following is a T cell receptor beta chain sequence with its context. Its antigen remains unknown. Naivety among CD8 cells was defined by CD45RO negativity and positive CCR7 selection, thereby excluding terminally differentiated effector memory CD45RA+ cells. Researchers ran the assay at a deep level. Genomic DNA belonging to each subset was distributed in equal measure over several immunoSEQ plates. Clones were read by immunoSEQ multiplex PCR, and TCRdb kept only the in-frame ones, dropping some. The table includes about 2 million clones, approximately 94% detected once. The sample originates from a study of shared clonotypes between healthy human individuals. Overall study results and limits: What naive subsets generally showed was a larger estimated richness than memory subsets showed. Relative to clonotypes present in all four donors, those not shared had lower generation probabilities.

Germline-derived CDR1 and CDR2 are MNHNY and SVGAGI (reference sequence). The V gene lost 8 bases and the J gene lost 1 base, with 12 bases spanning the gap. The CDR3 consists of 13 residues. This receptor was obtained from a man aged 18 to 30 in good health. This chain links TRBV6-6 with TRBJ2-7, with D perhaps TRBD1 (6 bases). The specimen sequenced was naive CD8+ T cells sorted from blood. The CDR3: CASENRESYEQYF. Here the CDR3 DNA reads TGTGCCAGCGAAAACAGGGAATCCTACGAGCAGTACTTC.